The text below deals with one T cell receptor beta chain. The antigen remains undetermined. This sample was included in a study of cytomegalovirus exposure and HLA in healthy donors. Study context: About 85 million unique TCRs from HLA-typed donors were held in an early release of data. Study results and limitations: Specificity for CMV antigens was confirmed in vitro for a few of the CMV-associated chains. Across donors, presence/absence analyses took sequencing depth to be roughly uniform.

The study sampled nominally healthy donors, though unrecorded immune exposures were likely. V shed 4 bases and J shed 5 bases, with 15 bases lying between them. The CDR3 totals 15 residues. Germline V gene lookup returns CDR1 MRHNA and CDR2 SNTAGT. The PCR used 60 Vbeta and 13 Jbeta primers. Repertoires were generated with immunoSEQ multiplex PCR, while TCRdb's copy carries only in-frame clones and drops some. Of roughly 190,000 clones listed, about 90% were seen once; the top ten hold roughly 1.3%. This sequence joins TRBV6-4 and TRBJ2-1; D is unclear. The receptor was derived from a man aged 25 to 40 in good health and CMV-seronegative. Sequenced input: PBMCs. The CDR3 bases are TGTGCCAGCAGTGGGTTGCGAATTCATCACAATGAGCAGTTCTTC. Translating it yields CASSGLRIHHNEQFF.